The next 16 T cell receptor beta chains were all read from a single sample in a study of CD8 T cells in Susac syndrome. RNA in amounts of about 0.45 to 1 ug was reverse transcribed with random hexamers. One entry per CDR3 protein results from TCRdb running MiXCR on the immunoSEQ multiplex PCR reads. The sample comprises fewer than 150,000 distinct CDR3 sequences, 90% to 95% of which are singletons, and roughly 0.25% rests with the top ten. The source material was CD8+ T cells from PBMCs. These receptors originate from a human donor with multiple sclerosis.

V gene TRBV12-3 or TRBV12-4 combines with J gene TRBJ1-1; TRBD1 matches 9 bases. V was pared by 6 bases and J by 5 bases, with 7 bases of the junction left unmatched. This CDR3 is built from 14 residues. CDR3 residues: CASSPGTGSTEAFF. The CDR3 DNA is TGTGCCAGCAGCCCGGGGACAGGGAGTACTGAAGCTTTCTTT.

The chain recombines TRBV5-4 with TRBJ2-5, with TRBD1 matching 7 bases. Germline V CDR1 and CDR2: SGHNT, YYREEE (reference sequence). V dropped 4 bases and J dropped 5; count of bases not matched to a gene: 14. This CDR3 has 16 amino acids. The CDR3 protein is CASSPLEAGGIETQYF. The CDR3 DNA reads TGTGCCAGCAGCCCATTGGAGGCAGGGGGAATTGAGACCCAGTACTTC.

This rearrangement joins TRBV27 to TRBJ1-5, with D unclear. V shed 7 bases and J shed 0 bases, with 10 bases lying between them. The CDR3 consists of 14 residues. Germline CDR1 MNHEY, CDR2 SMNVEV (reference sequence). The CDR3 DNA reads TGTGCCAGCAACTGGGGAGGTAGCAATCAGCCCCAGCATTTT. This sequence encodes CASNWGGSNQPQHF.

CDR3 sequence reads: CASSQEYSNYGYTF. The CDR3 region has the DNA TGTGCCAGCAGCCAAGAGTACAGTAACTATGGCTACACCTTC. The gene calls are TRBV4-2 and TRBJ1-2; D ambiguous. Per germline, CDR1 LGHNA and CDR2 YNFKEQ. Trimming took off 0 bases at V and 1 base at J, with 6 bases between the two ends. This CDR3 spans 14 amino acids.

DNA of the CDR3: TGCGCCAGCAGCCAAGTCATAGGACAGAGAGGGACCAAAAACATTCAGTACTTC. Amino acids: CASSQVIGQRGTKNIQYF. The chain couples TRBV4-3 to TRBJ2-4; possible D gene TRBD1, 6 bases. The V end was cut by 1 base, the J end by 2 bases, with 18 bases between. This CDR3 has 18 amino acids. Germline CDR1 reads LGHNA; CDR2 reads YSLEER.

This chain connects TRBV7-9 to TRBJ2-1, with 10 bases fitting TRBD1. J gave up 7 bases and V 5 bases, and 11 bases lay outside the gene matches. This CDR3 is built from 16 residues. From germline, CDR1 is SEHNR and CDR2 FQNEAQ (reference sequence). CDR3 DNA sequence: TGTGCCAGCAGCACACAGACAGGGGGCCTTGCAAATGAGCAGTTCTTC. Translation: CASSTQTGGLANEQFF.

The genes are TRBV30 and TRBJ1-2; D is unclear. This CDR3 is built from 13 residues. Germline V gene sequence: CDR1 GTSNPN, CDR2 SVGIG (reference sequence). With 6 bases removed from V and 2 bases from J, the gap between germline ends came to 13 bases. The CDR3 DNA follows: TGTGCCTGCTCAGGATTCTCGAACTATGGCTACACCTTC. Translation: CACSGFSNYGYTF. The whole variable domain, filled in from reference TRBV30 and TRBJ1-2, reads SQTIHQWPATLVQPVGSPLSLECTVEGTSNPNLYWYRQAAGRGLQLLFYSVGIGQISSEVPQNLSASRPQDRQFILSSKKLLLSDSGFYLCACSGFSNYGYTFGSGTRLTVV.

J is TRBJ2-1 and V is TRBV20-1, with D possibly being TRBD2 (5 bases). With 5 bases removed from V and 1 base from J, the gap between germline ends came to 12 bases. The germline gives CDR1 DFQATT, CDR2 SNEGSKA (reference sequence). CDR3 length: 14 amino acids. The CDR3: CSALTMQSYNEQFF. Written as DNA, the CDR3 is TGCAGTGCTCTGACTATGCAGTCCTACAATGAGCAGTTCTTC.

The gene calls are TRBV11-2 and TRBJ1-5; D is ambiguous. Germline values: CDR1 SGHAT, CDR2 FQNNGV. The CDR3 loop spans 13 amino acids. Trimming took off 5 bases at V and 4 bases at J, with 9 bases between the two ends. Here the CDR3 DNA reads TGTGCCAGCAGCCAGATGGGGAATCAGCCCCAGCATTTT. Protein product: CASSQMGNQPQHF. Drawing the rest from reference TRBV11-2 and TRBJ1-5, the complete variable domain is EAGVAQSPRYKIIEKRQSVAFWCNPISGHATLYWYQQILGQGPKLLIQFQNNGVVDDSQLPKDRFSAERLKGVDSTLKIQPAKLEDSAVYLCASSQMGNQPQHFGDGTRLSIL.

This clonotype was counted between two and nine times. This chain links TRBV19 with TRBJ2-5; D is tentatively TRBD1 or TRBD2 (5 bases each). V lost 5 bases and J 3 bases, leaving 10 bases between the germline ends. The CDR3 spans 13 residues. Germline V lookup: CDR1 LNHDA, CDR2 SQIVND (reference sequence). CDR3 bases: TGTGCCAGTAGTGGGGACCGCGAAGAGACCCAGTACTTC. This translates into CASSGDREETQYF.

The rearrangement uses TRBV4-1 and TRBJ1-5; no definite D call. The V end was cut by 4 bases, the J end by 0 bases, with 7 bases between. The germline gives CDR1 MGHRA, CDR2 YSYEKL. The CDR3 is made up of 14 amino acids. CDR3 coding DNA: TGCGCCAGCAGCCCAAGGATTAGCAATCAGCCCCAGCATTTT. Its protein product is CASSPRISNQPQHF.

The J gene is TRBJ2-7, the V gene TRBV27; 9 bases match TRBD1. CDR3 length: 14 amino acids. With 4 bases clipped from V and 7 bases from J, the junction kept 8 bases outside the gene matches. Germline V lookup: CDR1 MNHEY, CDR2 SMNVEV (reference sequence). CDR3 sequence reads: CASSSGTGRREQYF. The CDR3 DNA follows: TGTGCCAGCAGTTCCGGGACAGGGCGCCGGGAGCAGTACTTC.

The chain employs TRBV24-1 and TRBJ2-2; no firm D call. The V end was cut by 4 bases, the J end by 1 base, with 6 bases between. This CDR3 comprises 14 residues. Germline CDR1 KGHDR, CDR2 SFDVKD. CDR3 DNA: TGTGCCACCAGTGAATCAAAGAACACCGGGGAGCTGTTTTTT. This encodes CATSESKNTGELFF.

The chain has TRBV7-2 and TRBJ2-1, with a possible D match to TRBD2 (6 bases). Trimming left V 3 bases short and J 6 bases short, with 9 bases between. The CDR3 has 13 residues. Germline-derived CDR1 and CDR2 are SGHTA and FQGNSA. CDR3 sequence: CASSLGLFNEQFF. The CDR3 DNA reads as TGTGCCAGCAGCTTGGGACTGTTCAATGAGCAGTTCTTC.

The rearrangement joins TRBV7-6 to TRBJ1-2; weak D call: TRBD1 (5 bases). CDR3 size: 13 residues. From germline, CDR1 is SGHVS and CDR2 FNYEAQ. V lost 4 bases to trimming and J lost 7 bases, with 13 bases between them. As DNA, the CDR3 is TGTGCCAGCAGCTCCGGGGCCCCGGGTGGCTACACCTTC. This translates into CASSSGAPGGYTF.

Only one count was recorded for this clonotype. The J gene is TRBJ2-3, the V gene TRBV7-8; 9 bases fit TRBD2. The CDR3 is 18 residues long. Germline loops: CDR1 SGHVS, CDR2 FQNEAQ. V was pared by 2 bases and J by 1 base, with 10 bases of the junction left unmatched. The CDR3 DNA reads as TGTGCCAGCAGCTTATATGGTAGCGGGAGCCACCGCACAGATACGCAGTATTTT. Translated: CASSLYGSGSHRTDTQYF. Looking up the rest from reference TRBV7-8 and TRBJ2-3 gives the full variable domain: GAGVSQSPRYKVAKRGQDVALRCDPISGHVSLFWYQQALGQGPEFLTYFQNEAQLDKSGLPSDRFFAERPEGSVSTLKIQRTQQEDSAVYLCASSLYGSGSHRTDTQYFGPGTRLTVL.